Listed below are T cell receptor beta chains from one sample, sequenced in a study of blood T cell repertoires in COVID-19. Assay: immunoSEQ multiplex PCR; the TCRdb copy retains only in-frame clones and omits some. The table includes 150,000 to 200,000 clones, approximately 85% detected once. The sample was peripheral blood. Source of these receptors: an elderly woman with acute or convalescent COVID-19. CDR3s include the opening cysteine and the closing phenylalanine or tryptophan. A D gene is named only where the DNA matches it firmly. Clone size is shown for a subset of rows, as once, few, many or a class of expanded clone.

j_gene	v_gene	abundance	d_gene	CDR3nt	CDR3aa
TRBJ2-5	TRBV5-1	.	.	TGCGCCAGCAGCTTTGGACAGAAAGAGACCCAGTACTTC	CASSFGQKETQYF
TRBJ2-7	TRBV7-2	.	TRBD2	TGTGCCACCAAAGTGGGACTAGCGGGTTCCGAGCAGTACTTC	CATKVGLAGSEQYF
TRBJ2-1	TRBV6-2/TRBV6-3	.	TRBD2	TGTGCCAGCAGTTTATTAGGACTAGCGGGGGGCTCCGAGCAGTTCTTC	CASSLLGLAGGSEQFF
TRBJ2-1	TRBV7-9	.	.	TGTGCCAGCAGAACAACACCCAATGAGCAGTTCTTC	CASRTTPNEQFF
TRBJ2-3	TRBV5-8	.	TRBD2	TGTGCCAGCAGTTCGGGTGTACTAGCGGGAGCAGATACGCAGTATTTT	CASSSGVLAGADTQYF
TRBJ1-5	TRBV18	.	.	TGTGCCAGCTCACCCCGGGACCTCCTTGGAGGGCAGCCCCAGCATTTT	CASSPRDLLGGQPQHF
TRBJ1-6	TRBV12-3/TRBV12-4	.	.	TGTGCCAGCAGTCGAGGAGATAATTCACCCCTCCACTTT	CASSRGDNSPLHF
TRBJ2-7	TRBV7-9	.	TRBD1	TGTGCCAGCAGCTTTACGGGACAGAGCTCCTACGAGCAGTACTTC	CASSFTGQSSYEQYF
TRBJ1-5	TRBV2	.	.	TGTGCCAGCACTGGACGGGAAAATCAGCCCCAGCATTTT	CASTGRENQPQHF
TRBJ2-5	TRBV11-3	.	TRBD2	TGTGCCAGCAGCAGAGGGGCGGGGGGAACCAAAGAGACCCAGTACTTC	CASSRGAGGTKETQYF
TRBJ1-2	TRBV24-1	once	.	TGTGCCACCAGTGCCCCCACAGGCGAGACCCATGGCTACACCTTC	CATSAPTGETHGYTF
TRBJ1-6	TRBV2	.	.	TGTGCCAGCAGGGTCGCAGTATCACCCCTCCACTTT	CASRVAVSPLHF
TRBJ2-3	TRBV7-8	few	.	TGTGCCAGCAGTAGGGGGAGTGCAGATACGCAGTATTTT	CASSRGSADTQYF
TRBJ1-2	TRBV14	.	TRBD1	TGTGCCAGCAGCCAATCAGGGGACAGCGGCGTCTACACCTTC	CASSQSGDSGVYTF
TRBJ2-5	TRBV18	.	TRBD2	TGTGCCAGCGCTCCGGGACTAGGGGGAGAGACCCAGTACTTC	CASAPGLGGETQYF
TRBJ2-1	TRBV10-3	.	TRBD2	TGTGCCATCAGTGTTGTAGGGAATGGAGCGGGAGGGCCCGGCTCCTACAATGAGCAGTTCTTC	CAISVVGNGAGGPGSYNEQFF
TRBJ2-1	TRBV10-2	once	.	TGCGCCAGCTCCGAGTCGGATGAGCAGTTCTTC	CASSESDEQFF
TRBJ2-3	TRBV6-5	.	TRBD1	TGTGCCACCCTGTACGGGACAGGGTCTTCAGATACGCAGTATTTT	CATLYGTGSSDTQYF
TRBJ2-1	TRBV19	.	.	TGTGCCAGTAGTATACCCAAGCGGAGCATTGGTGAGCAGTTCTTC	CASSIPKRSIGEQFF
TRBJ1-5	TRBV27	.	.	TGTGCCAGCAGTAGAGGGAGCGCGCCCCACAATCAGCCCCAGCATTTT	CASSRGSAPHNQPQHF
TRBJ2-3	TRBV7-9	.	.	TGTGCCAGCAGCTTAGCTTGGCGAAAAGGAGGAGATACGCAGTATTTT	CASSLAWRKGGDTQYF
TRBJ2-7	TRBV28	.	TRBD2	TGTGCCAGCAGTGGGGGACTAGCGGAACTATCGAGCTCCTACGAGCAGTACTTC	CASSGGLAELSSSYEQYF
TRBJ1-1	TRBV5-1	.	.	TGCGCCAGCAACTTCGGCGGGGATAACACTGAAGCTTTCTTT	CASNFGGDNTEAFF
TRBJ1-5	TRBV6-5	.	.	TGTGCCAGCAGCCCCGGGACACATAGCAATCAGCCCCAGCATTTT	CASSPGTHSNQPQHF
TRBJ1-2	TRBV19	.	TRBD1	TGTGCCAGTAGTGGGTGGACAGGGTGGCGCGGCTACACCTTC	CASSGWTGWRGYTF
TRBJ1-6	TRBV15	.	.	TGTGCCACCAGCATCACCTATAATTCACCCCTCCACTTT	CATSITYNSPLHF
TRBJ2-7	TRBV20-1	few	TRBD1	TGCAGTGCTAGTAGGGACAGGGCCTTTGGGGGCGAGCAGTACTTC	CSASRDRAFGGEQYF
TRBJ1-1	TRBV5-1	.	.	TGCGCCAGCAGCACCCGACAGGCGAACACTGAAGCTTTCTTT	CASSTRQANTEAFF
TRBJ2-2	TRBV7-3	.	.	TGTGCCAGCAGCTTAATGGCCGGGAGTCCGGCCGGGGAGCTGTTTTTT	CASSLMAGSPAGELFF
TRBJ2-3	TRBV4-2	.	.	TGTGCCAGCAGCCAAGATATTGCAGATACGCAGTATTTT	CASSQDIADTQYF
TRBJ2-5	TRBV27	.	TRBD2	TGTGCCAGCAGTCCCCTAGCGGGAGTCCCCGCAGCCCAGTACTTC	CASSPLAGVPAAQYF
TRBJ2-2	TRBV11-3	few	.	TGTGCCAGCAGCTTAGATGGCAGCAGGGCCGGGGAGCTGTTTTTT	CASSLDGSRAGELFF
TRBJ2-7	TRBV23-1	.	TRBD2	TGCGCCAGCAGTCAATCCATCCGGGAGGGCCGCGAGCAGTACTTC	CASSQSIREGREQYF